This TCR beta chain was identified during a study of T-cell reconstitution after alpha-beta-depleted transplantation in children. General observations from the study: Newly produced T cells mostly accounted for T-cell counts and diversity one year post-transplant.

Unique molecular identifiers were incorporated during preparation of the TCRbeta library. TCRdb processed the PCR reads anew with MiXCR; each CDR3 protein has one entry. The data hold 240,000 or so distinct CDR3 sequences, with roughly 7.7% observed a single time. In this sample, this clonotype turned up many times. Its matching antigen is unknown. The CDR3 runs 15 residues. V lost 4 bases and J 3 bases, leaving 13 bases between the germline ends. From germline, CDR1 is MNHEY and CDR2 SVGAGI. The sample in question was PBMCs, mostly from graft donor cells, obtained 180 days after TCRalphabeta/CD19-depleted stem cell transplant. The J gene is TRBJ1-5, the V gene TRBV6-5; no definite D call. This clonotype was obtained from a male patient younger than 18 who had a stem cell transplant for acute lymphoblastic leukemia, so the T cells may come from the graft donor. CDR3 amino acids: CASSSWGPLNQPQHF. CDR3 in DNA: TGTGCCAGCAGTTCATGGGGTCCCCTCAATCAGCCCCAGCATTTT.